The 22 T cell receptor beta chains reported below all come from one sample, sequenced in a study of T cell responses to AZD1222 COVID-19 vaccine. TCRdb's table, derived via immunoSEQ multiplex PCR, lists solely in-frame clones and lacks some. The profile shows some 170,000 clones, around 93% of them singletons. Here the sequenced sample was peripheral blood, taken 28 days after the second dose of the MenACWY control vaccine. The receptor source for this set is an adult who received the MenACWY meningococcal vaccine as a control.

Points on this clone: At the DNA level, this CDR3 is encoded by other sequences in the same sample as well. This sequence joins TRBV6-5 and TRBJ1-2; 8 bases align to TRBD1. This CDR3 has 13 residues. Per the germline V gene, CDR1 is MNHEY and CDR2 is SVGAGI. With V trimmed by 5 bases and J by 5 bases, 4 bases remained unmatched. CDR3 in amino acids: CASSPDRGYGYTF. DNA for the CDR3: TGTGCCAGCAGTCCAGACAGGGGTTATGGCTACACCTTC.

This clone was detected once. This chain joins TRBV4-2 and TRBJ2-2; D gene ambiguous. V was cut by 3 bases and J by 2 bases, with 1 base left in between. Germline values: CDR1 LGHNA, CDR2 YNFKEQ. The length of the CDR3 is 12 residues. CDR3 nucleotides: TGTGCCAGCAGCCACAACACCGGGGAGCTGTTTTTT. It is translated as CASSHNTGELFF.

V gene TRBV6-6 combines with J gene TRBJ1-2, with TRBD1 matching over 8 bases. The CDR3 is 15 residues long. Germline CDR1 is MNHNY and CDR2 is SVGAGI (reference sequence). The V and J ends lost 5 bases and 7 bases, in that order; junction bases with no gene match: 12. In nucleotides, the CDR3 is TGTGCCAGCAGTGCAGGGAGACAGGGGTTCGGTGGCTACACCTTC. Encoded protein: CASSAGRQGFGGYTF.

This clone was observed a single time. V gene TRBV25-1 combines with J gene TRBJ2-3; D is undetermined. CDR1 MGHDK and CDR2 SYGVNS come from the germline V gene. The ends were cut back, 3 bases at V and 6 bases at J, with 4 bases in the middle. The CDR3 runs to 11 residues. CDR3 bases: TGTGCCAGCAGTGATAAGGATACGCAGTATTTT. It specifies CASSDKDTQYF. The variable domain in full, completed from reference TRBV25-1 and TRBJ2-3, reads EADIYQTPRYLVIGTGKKITLECSQTMGHDKMYWYQQDPGMELHLIHYSYGVNSTEKGDLSSESTVSRIRTEHFPLTLESARPSHTSQYLCASSDKDTQYFGPGTRLTVL.

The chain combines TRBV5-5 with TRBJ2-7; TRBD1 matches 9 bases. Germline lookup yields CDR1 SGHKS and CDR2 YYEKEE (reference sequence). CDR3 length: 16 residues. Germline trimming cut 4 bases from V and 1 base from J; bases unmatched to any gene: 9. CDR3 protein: CASSHIRQGGSYEQYF. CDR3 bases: TGTGCCAGCAGCCACATCAGACAGGGGGGGTCCTACGAGCAGTACTTC.

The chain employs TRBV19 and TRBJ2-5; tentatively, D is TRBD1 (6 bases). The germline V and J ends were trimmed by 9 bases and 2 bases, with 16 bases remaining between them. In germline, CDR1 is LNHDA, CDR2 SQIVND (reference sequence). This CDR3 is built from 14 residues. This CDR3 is CASQSLQGQETQYF. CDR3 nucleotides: TGTGCCAGCCAATCACTACAGGGTCAAGAGACCCAGTACTTC.

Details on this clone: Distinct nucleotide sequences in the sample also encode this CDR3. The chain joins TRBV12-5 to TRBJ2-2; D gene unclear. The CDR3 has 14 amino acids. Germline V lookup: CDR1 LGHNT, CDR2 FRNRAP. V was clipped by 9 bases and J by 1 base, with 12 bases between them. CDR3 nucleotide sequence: TGTGCTAGCGGGCCCGAGGTGAACACCGGGGAGCTGTTTTTT. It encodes CASGPEVNTGELFF.

The CDR3 DNA is TGTGCCAGCAGTGAAGCAGGCCTAGCGACAGATACGCAGTATTTT. Encoded protein: CASSEAGLATDTQYF. The chain carries TRBV2 and TRBJ2-3; possible D gene TRBD2, 6 bases. CDR1 is SNHLY, CDR2 FYNNEI, per germline. The germline V and J ends were trimmed by 0 bases and 3 bases, with 10 bases remaining between them. This CDR3 is 15 amino acids long.

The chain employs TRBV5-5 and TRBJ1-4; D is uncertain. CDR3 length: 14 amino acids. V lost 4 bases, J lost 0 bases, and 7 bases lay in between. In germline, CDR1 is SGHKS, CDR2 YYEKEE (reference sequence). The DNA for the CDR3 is TGTGCCAGCAGCCTTACTGCAACTAATGAAAAACTGTTTTTT. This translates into CASSLTATNEKLFF.

The CDR3: CASSEARAGGQPQHF. In nucleotides, the CDR3 is TGTGCCAGCAGTGAAGCCAGGGCAGGGGGCCAGCCCCAGCATTTT. The J gene is TRBJ1-5, the V gene TRBV6-1, with 8 positions matching TRBD1. This CDR3 is 15 amino acids long. Germline V gene data show CDR1 as MNHNS and CDR2 as SASEGT. Trimming took 0 bases from V and 7 from J; bases not matched to a gene: 5.

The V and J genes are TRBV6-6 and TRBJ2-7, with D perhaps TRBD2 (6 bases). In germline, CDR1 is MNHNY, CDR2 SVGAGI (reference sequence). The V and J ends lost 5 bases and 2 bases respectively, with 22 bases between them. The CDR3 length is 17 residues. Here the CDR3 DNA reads TGTGCCAGCAGTCTGTCGTTAGCGGACGCATATACCTACGAGCAGTACTTC. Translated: CASSLSLADAYTYEQYF.

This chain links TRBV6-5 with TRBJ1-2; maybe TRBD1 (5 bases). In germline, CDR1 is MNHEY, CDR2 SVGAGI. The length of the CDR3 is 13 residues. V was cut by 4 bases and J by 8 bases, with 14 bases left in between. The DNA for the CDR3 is TGTGCCAGCAGTTCCGGACACGCACGGGGCTACACCTTC. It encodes CASSSGHARGYTF.

The DNA for the CDR3 is TGTGCCAGCAGCCAAAGCGAGGGTATCGAGCGGAACACTGAAGCTTTCTTT. Its protein product is CASSQSEGIERNTEAFF. V usage is TRBV21-1 and J usage is TRBJ1-1. TRBV21-1 is noted as a pseudogene. The CDR3 has 17 amino acids.

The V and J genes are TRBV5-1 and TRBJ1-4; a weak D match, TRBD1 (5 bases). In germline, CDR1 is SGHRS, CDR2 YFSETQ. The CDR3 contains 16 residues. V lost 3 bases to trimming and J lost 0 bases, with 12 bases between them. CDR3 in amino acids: CASSSAGMATNEKLFF. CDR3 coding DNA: TGCGCCAGCAGCTCAGCAGGGATGGCAACTAATGAAAAACTGTTTTTT.

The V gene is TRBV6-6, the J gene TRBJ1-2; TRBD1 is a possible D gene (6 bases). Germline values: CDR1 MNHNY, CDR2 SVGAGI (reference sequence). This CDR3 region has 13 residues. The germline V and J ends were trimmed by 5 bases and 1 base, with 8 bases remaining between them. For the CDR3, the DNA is TGTGCCAGCAGTCCGGACAGTAACTATGGCTACACCTTC. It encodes CASSPDSNYGYTF.

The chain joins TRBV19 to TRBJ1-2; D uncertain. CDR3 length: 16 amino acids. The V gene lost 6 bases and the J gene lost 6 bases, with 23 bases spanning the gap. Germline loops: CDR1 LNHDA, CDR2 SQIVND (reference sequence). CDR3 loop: CASSHASRAQLDGYTF. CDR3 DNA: TGTGCCAGTAGCCACGCCTCCCGGGCCCAGCTCGATGGCTACACCTTC.

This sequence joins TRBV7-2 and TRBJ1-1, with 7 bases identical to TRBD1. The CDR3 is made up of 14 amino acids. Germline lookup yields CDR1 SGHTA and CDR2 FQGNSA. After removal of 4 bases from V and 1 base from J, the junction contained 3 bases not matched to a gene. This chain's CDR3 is CASSSGQWNTEAFF. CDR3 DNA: TGTGCCAGCAGCTCGGGACAGTGGAACACTGAAGCTTTCTTT.

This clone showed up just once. The CDR3 bases are TGTGCCAGCAGAACCTTGGACACAAAAAATGAAGCTTTCTTT. Translated: CASRTLDTKNEAFF. The chain couples TRBV6-5 to TRBJ1-1; maybe TRBD1 (5 bases). The CDR3 extends over 14 amino acids. From germline, CDR1 is MNHEY and CDR2 SVGAGI. V was trimmed by 6 bases and J by 7 bases, leaving 18 bases between them.

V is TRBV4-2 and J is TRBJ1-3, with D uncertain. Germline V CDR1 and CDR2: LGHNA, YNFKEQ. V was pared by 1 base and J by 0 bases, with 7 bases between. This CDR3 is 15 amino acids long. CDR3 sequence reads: CASSQATSSGNTIYF. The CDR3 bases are TGTGCCAGCAGCCAAGCCACGAGCTCTGGAAACACCATATATTTT.

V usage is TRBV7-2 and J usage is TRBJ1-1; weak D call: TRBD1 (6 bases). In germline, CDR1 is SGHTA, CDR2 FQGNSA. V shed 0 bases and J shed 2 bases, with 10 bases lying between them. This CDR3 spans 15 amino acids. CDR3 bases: TGTGCCAGCAGCTTAGCTGGGACACTAAACACTGAAGCTTTCTTT. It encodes CASSLAGTLNTEAFF.

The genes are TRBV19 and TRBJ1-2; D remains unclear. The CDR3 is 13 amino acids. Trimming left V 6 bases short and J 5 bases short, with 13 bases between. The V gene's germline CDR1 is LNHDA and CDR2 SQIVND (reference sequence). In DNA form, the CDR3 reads TGTGCCAGTAGCTACCAAGCCGGTTATGGCTACACCTTC. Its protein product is CASSYQAGYGYTF.

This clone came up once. CDR3 region: CASSLEGGYGYTF. The CDR3 nucleotides are TGTGCCAGCAGCTTAGAAGGAGGCTATGGCTACACCTTC. The chain recombines TRBV7-9 with TRBJ1-2; D gene unclear. Germline V gene lookup returns CDR1 SEHNR and CDR2 FQNEAQ (reference sequence). Trimming cost V 1 base and J 4 bases, with 7 bases left between them. The CDR3 covers 13 residues.